The 22 T cell receptor beta chains below come from one sample, sequenced in a study of cytomegalovirus exposure and HLA in healthy donors (dated by TCRdb to the late 2010s). Library preparation was by the immunoSEQ multiplex PCR assay. A mixture of 60 forward primers for TCR Vbeta segments and 13 reverse primers for TCR Jbeta segments was used in the multiplex PCR. Entries here come from immuneACCESS through TCRdb and include only in-frame sequences with V and J called. Some clones fail to appear in such tables; in the studies checked, an unresolved V gene covers under half of the shortfall, and the cause of the remainder is unknown. The sample data list over 70,000 clones, and around 80% of these were observed just once. Clones ranked in the top ten supply roughly 2.6% of the sample. Sample: PBMCs. The receptors originated from a male donor in good health and CMV-seropositive.

This chain uses TRBV10-3 with TRBJ2-5; the D gene is possibly TRBD2 (5 bases). Trimming left V 0 bases short and J 0 bases short, with 8 bases between. Germline-derived CDR1 and CDR2 are ENHRY and SYGVKD. CDR3 size: 15 residues. CDR3 region: CAISESRADQETQYF. CDR3 nucleotides: TGTGCCATCAGTGAGTCGCGAGCGGACCAAGAGACCCAGTACTTC.

The V and J genes are TRBV5-6 and TRBJ1-5, with 8 bases that match TRBD1. The CDR3 is 14 amino acids. V was pared by 3 bases and J by 6 bases, with 5 bases of the junction left unmatched. Per the germline V gene, CDR1 is SGHDT and CDR2 is YYEEEE. This CDR3 reads CASSSDRDLQPQHF. The CDR3 nucleotides are TGTGCCAGCAGCTCGGACAGGGATCTTCAGCCCCAGCATTTT.

The J gene is TRBJ2-7, the V gene TRBV7-2; 9 bases map to TRBD2. Germline lookup yields CDR1 SGHTA and CDR2 FQGNSA. Trimming took 0 bases from V and 9 from J; bases not matched to a gene: 12. This CDR3 contains 16 residues. The CDR3 region is CASSLAVSGTSFPQYF. The CDR3 DNA reads as TGTGCCAGCAGCTTAGCGGTTTCAGGGACTAGCTTTCCGCAGTACTTC.

This chain uses TRBV6-5 with TRBJ1-2, with a tentative D call TRBD1 (6 bases). V dropped 3 bases and J dropped 4 bases, with 18 bases sitting between them. Germline CDR1 is MNHEY and CDR2 is SVGAGI. This CDR3 has 16 amino acids. The CDR3 DNA reads as TGTGCCAGCAGTTATGATCACTCCGGGACATTCTATGGCTACACCTTC. This codes for CASSYDHSGTFYGYTF.

This clone has a single count. The J gene is TRBJ2-7, the V gene TRBV7-9, with TRBD2 matching over 8 bases. Losses at the gene ends were 8 bases for V and 2 bases for J; bases not matched to a gene: 8. The CDR3 consists of 14 residues. CDR1 is SEHNR and CDR2 is FQNEAQ in the germline V gene (reference sequence). The CDR3: CASVLSGGPYEQYF. In DNA, the CDR3 is TGTGCCAGCGTCCTTTCGGGAGGGCCCTACGAGCAGTACTTC.

The gene calls are TRBV4-1 and TRBJ2-3, with D possibly matching TRBD1 (6 bases). CDR3 length equals 16 residues. Germline loops: CDR1 MGHRA, CDR2 YSYEKL. V lost 4 bases and J 0 bases, leaving 14 bases between the germline ends. The CDR3 here is CASSPRAGASTDTQYF. DNA of the CDR3: TGCGCCAGCAGCCCACGGGCAGGGGCGAGCACAGATACGCAGTATTTT.

The V call is TRBV28, the J call TRBJ1-1, with D perhaps TRBD1 (6 bases). The CDR3 has 12 residues. The germline V and J ends were trimmed by 3 bases and 11 bases, with 13 bases remaining between them. The V gene's germline CDR1 is MDHEN and CDR2 SYDVKM. The CDR3 here is CASSLGGGTAFF. The CDR3 DNA reads as TGTGCCAGCAGTTTGGGAGGGGGAACTGCTTTCTTT.

This clone was counted between two and nine times. J is TRBJ2-5 and V is TRBV7-8; 7 nucleotides match TRBD1. The CDR3 is 15 residues long. J gave up 2 bases and V 1 base, and 4 bases lay outside the gene matches. CDR1 and CDR2 from the germline V gene are SGHVS and FQNEAQ. Here the CDR3 reads CASSLVKTGQETQYF. CDR3 coding DNA: TGTGCCAGCAGCTTAGTGAAGACAGGGCAAGAGACCCAGTACTTC.

The V call is TRBV28, the J call TRBJ1-5; unclear D gene. The CDR3 loop spans 14 amino acids. V lost 2 bases, J lost 7 bases, and 12 bases lay in between. Germline V gene sequence: CDR1 MDHEN, CDR2 SYDVKM. This CDR3 reads CASSLIGGGQPQHF. As DNA, the CDR3 is TGTGCCAGCAGTTTAATCGGCGGCGGACAGCCCCAGCATTTT.

The rearrangement joins TRBV28 to TRBJ2-7, with D possibly TRBD1 on 7 matching bases. Germline V CDR1 and CDR2: MDHEN, SYDVKM. The CDR3 loop spans 17 amino acids. V was trimmed by 2 bases and J by 7 bases, leaving 24 bases between them. CDR3 in amino acids: CASSLPPGDRPSGEQYF. For the CDR3, the DNA is TGTGCCAGCAGTTTACCCCCGGGGGACAGACCTTCGGGGGAGCAGTACTTC.

Remarks on this clone: The junction differs from germline at one of its ends, possibly a read error. The CDR3 DNA reads TGCAGCGTTTTATTGCGGGGAATGGCTACAACATTC. Translation gives CSVLLRGMATTF. The chain couples TRBV29-1 to TRBJ1-2; D not certain. The CDR3 is made up of 12 amino acids. The germline V gene has CDR1 SQVTM and CDR2 ANQGSEA.

The chain is built from TRBV4-3 and TRBJ2-1; TRBD1 agrees at 7 bases. CDR1 LGHNA and CDR2 YSLEER come from the germline V gene. J gave up 7 bases and V 0 bases, and 12 bases lay outside the gene matches. The CDR3 consists of 17 residues. The chain's CDR3 is CASSQDPPGGRINEQFF. CDR3 coding DNA: TGCGCCAGCAGCCAAGATCCTCCAGGGGGACGAATAAATGAGCAGTTCTTC.

The J gene is TRBJ2-4, the V gene TRBV19; D may be TRBD1 (5 bases). The CDR3 consists of 12 residues. In germline, CDR1 is LNHDA, CDR2 SQIVND (reference sequence). Trimming left V 2 bases short and J 6 bases short, with 5 bases between. In nucleotides, the CDR3 is TGTGCCAGTAGTATACAGGGAAACATTCAGTACTTC. Its translation: CASSIQGNIQYF.

The chain links TRBV9 to TRBJ2-7; TRBD1 matches at 8 bases. V shed 2 bases and J 2 bases; nucleotides not matched to a gene: 3. The germline V gene encodes CDR1 SGDLS and CDR2 YYNGEE. CDR3 length: 14 residues. The DNA for the CDR3 is TGTGCCAGCAGCGTCGGACAGGGACCCTACGAGCAGTACTTC. Translating it yields CASSVGQGPYEQYF.

This chain's CDR3 is CASNFTGLAGATGELFF. For the CDR3, the DNA is TGTGCCAGCAACTTTACCGGACTAGCGGGAGCAACCGGGGAGCTGTTTTTT. The rearrangement uses TRBV27 and TRBJ2-2, with 13 bases fitting TRBD2. CDR1 and CDR2 from the germline V gene are MNHEY and SMNVEV (reference sequence). V lost 7 bases to trimming and J lost 5 bases; unmatched junction nucleotides: 10. There are 17 residues in the CDR3.

V and J are TRBV28 and TRBJ2-3; perhaps TRBD2 as D (6 bases). In germline, CDR1 is MDHEN, CDR2 SYDVKM. Trimming stripped 1 base from V and 0 bases from J, with 11 bases between. The CDR3 has 16 residues. CDR3 loop: CASSLSRAGSTDTQYF. The CDR3 bases are TGTGCCAGCAGTTTATCTCGGGCGGGGAGCACAGATACGCAGTATTTT. The full variable domain, in which reference TRBV28 and TRBJ2-3 provide the parts outside the CDR3, is DVKVTQSSRYLVKRTGEKVFLECVQDMDHENMFWYRQDPGLGLRLIYFSYDVKMKEKGDIPEGYSVSREKKERFSLILESASTNQTSMYLCASSLSRAGSTDTQYFGPGTRLTVL.

The chain couples TRBV30 to TRBJ1-2; D perhaps matches TRBD1 (5 bases). V was trimmed by 5 bases and J by 4 bases, leaving 17 bases between them. This CDR3 is built from 14 residues. Germline V gene data show CDR1 as GTSNPN and CDR2 as SVGIG (reference sequence). CDR3 coding DNA: TGTGCCTGGGGTTCAGACAGTTTTGTCTATGGCTACACCTTC. Amino acid sequence: CAWGSDSFVYGYTF.

The table lists this clone with a few counts. The chain combines TRBV6-5 with TRBJ1-2; D perhaps matches TRBD1 (6 bases). The CDR3 is made up of 15 amino acids. CDR1 and CDR2 from the germline V gene are MNHEY and SVGAGI. Trimming shortened V by 4 bases and J by 4 bases, and 16 bases separated the two germline ends. The CDR3 here is CASSWTDQPGYGYTF. In DNA form, the CDR3 reads TGTGCCAGCAGTTGGACAGATCAGCCCGGCTATGGCTACACCTTC.

The chain recombines TRBV19 with TRBJ2-5, with D uncertain. The CDR3 covers 15 residues. Germline V gene lookup returns CDR1 LNHDA and CDR2 SQIVND (reference sequence). Trimming left V 1 base short and J 2 bases short, with 11 bases between. CDR3 sequence reads: CASSIGGRTQETQYF. In DNA, the CDR3 is TGTGCCAGTAGTATAGGTGGGCGAACGCAAGAGACCCAGTACTTC.

This chain connects TRBV2 to TRBJ2-7; D gene unclear. Trimming cost V 4 bases and J 2 bases, with 12 bases left between them. Germline V gene lookup returns CDR1 SNHLY and CDR2 FYNNEI. CDR3 length: 14 residues. CDR3 bases: TGTGCCAGCAGTGGACTCGGTGGCCCCTACGAGCAGTACTTC. This encodes CASSGLGGPYEQYF.

The gene calls are TRBV5-1 and TRBJ2-3, with 13 bases fitting TRBD2. V trimming: 3 bases; J trimming: 0 bases; junction bases outside the gene matches: 13. The CDR3 has 20 amino acids. Germline-derived CDR1 and CDR2 are SGHRS and YFSETQ. The CDR3: CASSSVRLAGGLESTDTQYF. DNA for the CDR3: TGCGCCAGCAGCTCGGTCCGACTAGCGGGAGGTCTCGAGAGCACAGATACGCAGTATTTT.

V and J are TRBV5-1 and TRBJ2-3; D unclear. CDR3 length equals 14 residues. V was trimmed by 6 bases and J by 1 base, leaving 12 bases between them. Germline loops: CDR1 SGHRS, CDR2 YFSETQ. The chain's CDR3 is CASIPTPGTDTQYF. The DNA for the CDR3 is TGCGCCAGCATCCCCACCCCGGGCACAGATACGCAGTATTTT.